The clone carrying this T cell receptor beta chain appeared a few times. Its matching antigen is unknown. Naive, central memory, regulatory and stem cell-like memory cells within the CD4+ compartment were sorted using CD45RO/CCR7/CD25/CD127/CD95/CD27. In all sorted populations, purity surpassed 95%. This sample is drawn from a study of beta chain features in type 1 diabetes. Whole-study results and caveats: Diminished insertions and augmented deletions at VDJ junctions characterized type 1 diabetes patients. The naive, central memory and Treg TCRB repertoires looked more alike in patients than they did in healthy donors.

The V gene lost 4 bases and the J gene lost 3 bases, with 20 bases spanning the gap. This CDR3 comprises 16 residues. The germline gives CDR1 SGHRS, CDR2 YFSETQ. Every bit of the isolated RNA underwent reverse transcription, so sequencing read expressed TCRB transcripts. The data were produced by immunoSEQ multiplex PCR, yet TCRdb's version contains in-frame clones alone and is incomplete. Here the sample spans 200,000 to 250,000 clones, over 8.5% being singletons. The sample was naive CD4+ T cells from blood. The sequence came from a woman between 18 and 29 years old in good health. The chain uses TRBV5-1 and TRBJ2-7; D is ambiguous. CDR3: CASSPRESVSVYEQYF. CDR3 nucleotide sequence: TGCGCCAGCAGCCCCAGAGAAAGCGTGTCAGTCTACGAGCAGTACTTC.